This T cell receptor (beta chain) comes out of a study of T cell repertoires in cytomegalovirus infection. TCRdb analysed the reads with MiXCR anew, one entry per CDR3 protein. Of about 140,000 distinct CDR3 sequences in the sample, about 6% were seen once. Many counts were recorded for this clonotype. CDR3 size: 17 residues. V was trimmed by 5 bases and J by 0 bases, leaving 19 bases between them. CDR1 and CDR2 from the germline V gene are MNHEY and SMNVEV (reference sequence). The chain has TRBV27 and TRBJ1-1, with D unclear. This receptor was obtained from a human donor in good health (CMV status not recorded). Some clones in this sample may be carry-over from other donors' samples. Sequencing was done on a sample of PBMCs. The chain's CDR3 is CASSPGDIRQMNTEAFF. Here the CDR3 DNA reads TGTGCCAGCAGTCCCGGGGATATACGGCAGATGAACACTGAAGCTTTCTTT.